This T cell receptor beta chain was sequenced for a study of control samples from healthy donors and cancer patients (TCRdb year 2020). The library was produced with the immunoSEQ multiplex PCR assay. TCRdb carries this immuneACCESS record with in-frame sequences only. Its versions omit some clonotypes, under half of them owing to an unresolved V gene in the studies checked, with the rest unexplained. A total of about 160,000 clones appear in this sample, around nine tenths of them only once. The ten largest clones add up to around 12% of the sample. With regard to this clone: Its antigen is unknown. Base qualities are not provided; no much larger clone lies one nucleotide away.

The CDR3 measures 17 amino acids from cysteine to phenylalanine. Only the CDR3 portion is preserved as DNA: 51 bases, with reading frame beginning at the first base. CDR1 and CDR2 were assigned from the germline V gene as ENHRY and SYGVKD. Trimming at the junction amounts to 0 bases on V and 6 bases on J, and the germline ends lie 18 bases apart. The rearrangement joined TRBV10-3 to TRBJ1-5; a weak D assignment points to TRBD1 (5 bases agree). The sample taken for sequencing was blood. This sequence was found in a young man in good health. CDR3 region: CAISESPLTRGGQPQHF. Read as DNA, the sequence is TGTGCCATCAGTGAGTCTCCTTTGACGAGGGGAGGTCAGCCCCAGCATTTT.